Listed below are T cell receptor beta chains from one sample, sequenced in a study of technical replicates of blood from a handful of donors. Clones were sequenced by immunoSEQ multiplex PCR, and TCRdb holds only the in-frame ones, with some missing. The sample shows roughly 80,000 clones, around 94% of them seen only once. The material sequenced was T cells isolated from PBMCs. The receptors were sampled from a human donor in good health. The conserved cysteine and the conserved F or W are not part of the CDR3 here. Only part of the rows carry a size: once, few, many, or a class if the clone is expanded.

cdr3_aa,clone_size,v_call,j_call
ASSMGQGDTQY,-,TRBV2,TRBJ2-3
ASSPGLDYNEQF,once,TRBV6-4,TRBJ2-1
ASSRPGSENTEAF,few,TRBV6-5,TRBJ1-1
ASSLTPTETQY,-,TRBV6-5,TRBJ2-5
ASSLGTDYTGELF,-,TRBV7-9,TRBJ2-2
ASSLGYAGEGNEQF,-,TRBV5-4,TRBJ2-1
ASTTGFGSYGYT,-,TRBV19,TRBJ1-2
ASSLRDSRIDGYT,-,TRBV7-2,TRBJ1-2
ASSLAGGAGEKLF,-,TRBV5-1,TRBJ1-4
ASSYGRGNTEAF,-,TRBV6-5,TRBJ1-1
ASRRTGTSAYEQY,-,TRBV28,TRBJ2-7
ASSISRGYEQY,once,TRBV19,TRBJ2-7
ASVRLVLETQY,-,TRBV2,TRBJ2-5
ASSDARELETQY,once,TRBV25-1,TRBJ2-5
ASANSGRAHEQF,-,TRBV11-3,TRBJ2-1
ASSKDRGPGETQY,-,TRBV19,TRBJ2-5
AISESYRGAF,-,TRBV10-3,TRBJ1-1
ASSGEQGRPYEQY,-,TRBV9,TRBJ2-7
ASSKRSAAGGYGYT,once,TRBV19,TRBJ1-2
SLSGQGGVTEAF,-,TRBV29-1,TRBJ1-1
AWSVPRYRGLWQPQH,few,TRBV30,TRBJ1-5
ASSTSLGGNAF,few,TRBV19,TRBJ1-1
ASSLDRGGGNTIY,once,TRBV7-7,TRBJ1-3
ASRGTGNTEAF,-,TRBV6-5,TRBJ1-1
ASSALEIGRYEQF,-,TRBV28,TRBJ2-1
ATTGLADSYEQY,-,TRBV6-1,TRBJ2-7
SVTGDTEAF,-,TRBV29-1,TRBJ1-1
AWSVPRPGGETQY,-,TRBV30,TRBJ2-5
ASSKTGFAPHEQY,-,TRBV6-5,TRBJ2-7
ASASELVLARDRVSGSRHEQY,-,TRBV5-1,TRBJ2-7
ASSTRTDYGYT,few,TRBV28,TRBJ1-2
ASSLGLAAGELF,-,TRBV11-2,TRBJ2-2
ASSATGGSADTQY,-,TRBV9,TRBJ2-3
SVEGDRDSNEQF,-,TRBV29-1,TRBJ2-1
ASSSRGNEQF,once,TRBV13,TRBJ2-1
ASSPQNREKLF,-,TRBV18,TRBJ1-4
ASTGLAGVNYEQY,-,TRBV7-6,TRBJ2-7
ASSGDRVQETQY,-,TRBV7-9,TRBJ2-5
ASSLGQGNYGYT,-,TRBV5-1,TRBJ1-2
ASYKAGRYTEAF,-,TRBV28,TRBJ1-1
ASSLEVSEAF,-,TRBV11-3,TRBJ1-1